Below are 10 T cell receptor beta chains sequenced from a single sample in a study of a mutant IDH1 vaccine in newly diagnosed glioma. These TCRs are of unknown antigen specificity. Time point defined: week 23, last vaccination. Topical imiquimod was applied with each vaccine dose, which held 300 ug of mutant IDH1 20-mer peptide. Generated by immunoSEQ multiplex PCR, the TCRdb table keeps only in-frame clones and is missing some. The sample lists 25,000 to 30,000 clones; 75% to 90% were seen once. Here the sequenced sample was PBMCs, taken from a glioma patient whose treatment included an IDH1 peptide vaccine. These receptor sequences come from a young woman with glioma.

V and J are TRBV5-1 and TRBJ2-3, with D unresolved. The V gene lost 0 bases and the J gene lost 1 base, with 6 bases spanning the gap. Looked up from germline, CDR1 is SGHRS and CDR2 is YFSETQ. The CDR3 is 14 residues long. The CDR3 DNA reads TGCGCCAGCAGCTTGGGATTGGGCACAGATACGCAGTATTTT. It translates to CASSLGLGTDTQYF.

The V gene is TRBV6-1, the J gene TRBJ2-2, with unresolved D. V was clipped by 2 bases and J by 3 bases, with 7 bases between them. The CDR3 extends over 14 amino acids. Germline lookup yields CDR1 MNHNS and CDR2 SASEGT. The CDR3 spells CASSEPTYTGELFF. In nucleotides, the CDR3 is TGTGCCAGCAGTGAACCGACGTACACCGGGGAGCTGTTTTTT.

The sample holds one count of this clone. The genes are TRBV7-2 and TRBJ2-6, with D perhaps matching TRBD1 or TRBD2 (5 bases each). The CDR3 is made up of 19 amino acids. Germline V lookup: CDR1 SGHTA, CDR2 FQGNSA. V was shortened by 3 bases and J by 0 bases, with 18 bases between the two germline ends. The CDR3 DNA sequence: TGTGCCAGCAGCTTCGGAGGCTCCTGGACAAGCTCTGGGGCCAACGTCCTGACTTTC. Encoded protein: CASSFGGSWTSSGANVLTF.

The chain joins TRBV19 to TRBJ2-2; the match to TRBD2 covers 11 bases. The CDR3 covers 18 residues. Germline values: CDR1 LNHDA, CDR2 SQIVND (reference sequence). V gave up 6 bases and J gave up 2 bases; unmatched junction bases: 11. The CDR3 DNA follows: TGTGCCAGTAGATCAGGTGGGGGGACTAGCGGAAACACCGGGGAGCTGTTTTTT. This codes for CASRSGGGTSGNTGELFF.

In this sample, this clone turned up a few times. The rearrangement joins TRBV19 to TRBJ2-3; weak D call: TRBD2 (5 bases). Trimming removed 9 bases at V and 5 bases at J, with 6 bases between. The CDR3 totals 10 residues. The germline gives CDR1 LNHDA, CDR2 SQIVND (reference sequence). CDR3 loop: CASEGDTQYF. CDR3 sequence (DNA): TGTGCCAGCGAGGGAGATACGCAGTATTTT.

This chain links TRBV4-1 with TRBJ2-7; TRBD2 matches at 13 bases. There are 17 residues in the CDR3. V was clipped by 4 bases and J by 6 bases; unmatched bases: 12. Germline CDR1 reads MGHRA; CDR2 reads YSYEKL. This CDR3 is CASSRGLAGVYEAEQYF. Written as DNA, the CDR3 is TGCGCCAGCAGCCGAGGACTAGCGGGAGTCTATGAGGCCGAGCAGTACTTC.

The chain joins TRBV10-3 to TRBJ1-2, with D unclear. The V end lost 4 bases, the J end lost 0 bases, and 9 bases lay between the germline ends. The CDR3 consists of 14 residues. Germline CDR1 and CDR2: ENHRY and SYGVKD. The CDR3 DNA is TGTGCCATCAGTGGGTCGGTACCTAACTATGGCTACACCTTC. Its translation: CAISGSVPNYGYTF.

This chain connects TRBV6-1 to TRBJ2-1, with 8 bases matching TRBD2. This CDR3 contains 13 residues. Trimming removed 8 bases from V and 5 bases from J; junction bases left unmatched: 5. The V gene's germline CDR1 is MNHNS and CDR2 SASEGT. DNA for the CDR3: TGTGCCAGCCGACCGGGAGGGGACAATGAGCAGTTCTTC. This encodes CASRPGGDNEQFF.

The genes are TRBV4-1 and TRBJ2-3, with 9 bases fitting TRBD2. The germline gives CDR1 MGHRA, CDR2 YSYEKL. The CDR3 sequence is 12 residues long. With 4 bases clipped from V and 8 bases from J, the junction kept 1 base outside the gene matches. For the CDR3, the DNA is TGCGCCAGCAGCCTAGCGGGGGTTACGCAGTATTTT. Its protein product is CASSLAGVTQYF.

The V gene is TRBV4-3, the J gene TRBJ2-7; D is unresolved. V lost 0 bases and J lost 5, with 17 bases in between. Germline V gene data show CDR1 as LGHNA and CDR2 as YSLEER. CDR3 size: 16 residues. The CDR3 DNA is TGCGCCAGCAGCCAAGAGAGTTTAGCTAGTTTCCACGAGCAGTACTTC. This translates into CASSQESLASFHEQYF.